The 10 T cell receptor beta chains below all came from one sample that was sequenced in a study of cytomegalovirus exposure and HLA in healthy donors. PCR involved 60 Vbeta and 13 Jbeta primers. Profiling relied on immunoSEQ multiplex PCR, and the TCRdb table lists in-frame clones only, not all of them. This table has just over 95,000 clones, 78% appearing once. The material sequenced was PBMCs. The source is a woman aged 40 to 49 in good health and CMV-seropositive.

The chain has TRBV2 and TRBJ2-3; TRBD2 matches 14 bases. This CDR3 is built from 15 residues. The J segment lost 10 bases and the V segment lost 3 bases, leaving 6 bases of the junction unmatched. Germline assignment: CDR1 SNHLY and CDR2 FYNNEI. The CDR3 coding sequence is TGTGCCAGCAGTGAGGGACTAGCGGGAGCGGGGGCGCAGTATTTT. Translated, it gives CASSEGLAGAGAQYF. The full variable domain, completed using reference TRBV2 and TRBJ2-3, is EPEVTQTPSHQVTQMGQEVILRCVPISNHLYFYWYRQILGQKVEFLVSFYNNEISEKSEIFDDQFSVERPDGSNFTLKIRSTKLEDSAMYFCASSEGLAGAGAQYFGPGTRLTVL.

This chain links TRBV5-1 with TRBJ2-5; 10 nucleotides align to TRBD1. TRBJ2-7 matches the DNA end more closely, so the J call is doubtful. There are 16 residues in the CDR3. Germline CDR1 reads SGHRS; CDR2 reads YFSETQ. CDR3 amino acids: CASSLAVGQGTHEQYF. For the CDR3, the DNA is TGCGCCAGCAGCTTGGCCGTGGGACAGGGGACACACGAGCAGTACTTC.

The CDR3 DNA reads as TGTGCCACCAGCAGAGATCTATGGGACAGCCCTGAGCAGTACTTC. Protein sequence: CATSRDLWDSPEQYF. This chain links TRBV15 with TRBJ2-7, with TRBD1 matching 7 bases. Trimming at V came to 0 bases and at J to 7 bases, leaving 9 bases not matched to a gene. The CDR3 covers 15 residues. Germline loops: CDR1 LNHNV, CDR2 YYDKDF (reference sequence).

The CDR3 here is CASSVGQGAADTQYF. The CDR3 nucleotides are TGCGCCAGCAGCGTGGGACAGGGGGCCGCAGATACGCAGTATTTT. The chain recombines TRBV5-1 with TRBJ2-3; 12 bases are a match to TRBD1. CDR1 and CDR2 from the germline V gene are SGHRS and YFSETQ. The CDR3 is 15 residues long. Trimming at V came to 4 bases and at J to 4 bases, leaving 4 bases not matched to a gene.

The chain combines TRBV6-4 with TRBJ2-6; 7 bases line up with TRBD1. This CDR3 spans 16 amino acids. The germline V gene encodes CDR1 MRHNA and CDR2 SNTAGT. V lost 5 bases to trimming and J lost 2 bases; unmatched junction nucleotides: 6. CDR3 sequence (DNA): TGTGCCAGCAGTCCGTTGGGACAGACTGGGGCCAACGTCCTGACTTTC. Translating gives CASSPLGQTGANVLTF.

The chain recombines TRBV30 with TRBJ2-7, with D possibly being TRBD2 (6 bases). The length of the CDR3 is 14 residues. Trimming left V 2 bases short and J 6 bases short, with 17 bases between. Germline values: CDR1 GTSNPN, CDR2 SVGIG (reference sequence). The CDR3 spells CAWSKSGVLGEQYF. In DNA, the CDR3 is TGTGCCTGGAGTAAATCGGGAGTTTTGGGCGAGCAGTACTTC.

To note about this clone: The missing conserved phenylalanine or tryptophan at the end of this CDR3 makes a read error likely. The chain is built from TRBV6-1 and TRBJ1-1; TRBD1 agrees at 7 bases. Germline V gives CDR1 MNHNS, CDR2 SASEGT. The CDR3 has 15 amino acids. J was trimmed by 5 bases and V by 7 bases; bases with no gene match: 13. The CDR3 loop reads CASNPLTGPLTEAFS. CDR3 nucleotides: TGTGCCAGCAACCCTTTGACAGGGCCCTTAACTGAAGCTTTCTCT.

This chain links TRBV7-3 with TRBJ2-7, with 7 bases lining up with TRBD2. This CDR3 is built from 16 residues. The V gene end was trimmed by 1 base and the J gene end by 4 bases; junction bases not matched to a gene: 10. Germline CDR1 reads SGHTA; CDR2 reads FQGTGA. The CDR3 region has the DNA TGTGCCAGCAGCTTAAACGGAGCGGGATTGGCGTACGAGCAGTACTTC. Translation gives CASSLNGAGLAYEQYF.

The CDR3 bases are TGTGCCAGCAGTTACGGGGCTAGCGGGAGGGGTGAGCAGTTCTTC. Its protein is CASSYGASGRGEQFF. The chain joins TRBV6-5 to TRBJ2-1, with 12 nucleotides matching TRBD2. Germline CDR1 MNHEY, CDR2 SVGAGI. V lost 2 bases and J lost 9; bases outside the gene matches: 5. The CDR3 spans 15 residues.

This clone was seen a handful of times. The rearrangement uses TRBV2 and TRBJ2-5; TRBD1 agrees at 10 bases. The CDR3 sequence is 17 residues long. V shed 2 bases, J shed 2 bases, and the junction held 8 bases outside the gene matches. CDR1 SNHLY and CDR2 FYNNEI come from the germline V gene. CDR3: CASSERTGGTQQETQYF. The CDR3 nucleotides read TGTGCCAGCAGTGAAAGGACAGGGGGGACCCAGCAAGAGACCCAGTACTTC.